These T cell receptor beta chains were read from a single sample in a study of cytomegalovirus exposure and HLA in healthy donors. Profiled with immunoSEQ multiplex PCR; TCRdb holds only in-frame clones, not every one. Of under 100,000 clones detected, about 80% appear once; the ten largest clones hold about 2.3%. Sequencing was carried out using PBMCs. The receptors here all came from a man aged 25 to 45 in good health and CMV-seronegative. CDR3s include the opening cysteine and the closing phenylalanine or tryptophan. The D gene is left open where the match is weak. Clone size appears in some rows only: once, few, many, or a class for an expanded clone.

DNA: TGTGCCAGCATTGGGGGAGGGACAAACTATGGCTACACCTTC
CDR3: CASIGGGTNYGYTF
V: TRBV7-9
D: -
size: -
J: TRBJ1-2

DNA: TGTGCCAGCAGCCATGGACAGGCCATTGGGGAGCCCCAGCATTTT
CDR3: CASSHGQAIGEPQHF
V: TRBV6-5
D: TRBD1
size: -
J: TRBJ1-5

DNA: TGTGCCAGCAGCCTTACCGGGACAGTTAACACTGAAGCTTTCTTT
CDR3: CASSLTGTVNTEAFF
V: TRBV7-9
D: TRBD1
size: -
J: TRBJ1-1

DNA: TGTGCCAGCAGCCTTGGGGGGGCGTCCTACGAGCAGTACTTC
CDR3: CASSLGGASYEQYF
V: TRBV6-1
D: -
size: -
J: TRBJ2-7

DNA: TGCGCCAGTTCATCTAGCGGGAGTATGGCCTACAATGAGCAGTTCTTC
CDR3: CASSSSGSMAYNEQFF
V: TRBV10-1
D: TRBD2
size: -
J: TRBJ2-1

DNA: TGTGCCAGCATCAACCGGGGGATCTGGAGCTATGGCTACACCTTC
CDR3: CASINRGIWSYGYTF
V: TRBV5-6
D: -
size: few
J: TRBJ1-2

DNA: TGTGCCAGCAGCCCACCTAGCGGGGGGGCTACAGATACGCAGTATTTT
CDR3: CASSPPSGGATDTQYF
V: TRBV9
D: TRBD2
size: -
J: TRBJ2-3

DNA: TGTGCCACCCGGGGTTATTACGAGCAGTACTTC
CDR3: CATRGYYEQYF
V: TRBV25-1
D: -
size: -
J: TRBJ2-7

DNA: TGCGCCAGCAAGCAGGCAGGGTGGGACTATGGCTACACCTTC
CDR3: CASKQAGWDYGYTF
V: TRBV5-1
D: -
size: -
J: TRBJ1-2

DNA: TGTGCCAGCAGGAGGGAGAGGTATGAGCAGTTCTTC
CDR3: CASRRERYEQFF
V: TRBV27
D: -
size: -
J: TRBJ2-1

DNA: TGCGCCAGCAGCTTGGGCACTGGGGGGGCCTCAGAGACCCAGTACTTC
CDR3: CASSLGTGGASETQYF
V: TRBV5-1
D: -
size: -
J: TRBJ2-5

DNA: TGTGCCAGCAGCCCCCGGATAGCGGGGGGACCCAACACCGGGGAGCTGTTTTTT
CDR3: CASSPRIAGGPNTGELFF
V: TRBV7-2
D: TRBD2
size: once
J: TRBJ2-2

DNA: TGTGCCAGCGGGCACCCAAATTCGTACCGGGACACTCGGAAAGAGACCCAGTACTTC
CDR3: CASGHPNSYRDTRKETQYF
V: TRBV2
D: -
size: once
J: TRBJ2-5

DNA: TGTGCCACCAGCAGAGAGGGGACAGGCTACGAGCAGTACTTC
CDR3: CATSREGTGYEQYF
V: TRBV15
D: TRBD1
size: -
J: TRBJ2-7

DNA: TGTGCCAGTAGTATAGGGACAGGGTCGATTAAAGAGACCCAGTACTTC
CDR3: CASSIGTGSIKETQYF
V: TRBV19
D: TRBD1
size: -
J: TRBJ2-5

DNA: TGTGCCTGGAGTAGATCTGGGGGAGGTGAGACCCAGTACTTC
CDR3: CAWSRSGGGETQYF
V: TRBV30
D: -
size: -
J: TRBJ2-5

DNA: TGCGCCAGCAGCTCCACAGGGTTCGGCAATCAGCCCCAGCATTTT
CDR3: CASSSTGFGNQPQHF
V: TRBV5-1
D: -
size: -
J: TRBJ1-5

DNA: TGTGCCAGCAGTGAATCAGGGGCTGACACCGGGGAGCTGTTTTTT
CDR3: CASSESGADTGELFF
V: TRBV6-1
D: -
size: -
J: TRBJ2-2

DNA: TGTGCCAGCAGCCCCCTAGCTATGAACACTGAAGCTTTCTTT
CDR3: CASSPLAMNTEAFF
V: TRBV27
D: -
size: -
J: TRBJ1-1

DNA: TGCGCCAGCAGCCAAGATAATCGGGGCTACGAGCAGTACTTC
CDR3: CASSQDNRGYEQYF
V: TRBV4-1
D: -
size: -
J: TRBJ2-7

DNA: TGTGCCAGCAGCCCCGCAGGGTCAAGCTACCAGCCCCAGCATTTT
CDR3: CASSPAGSSYQPQHF
V: TRBV6-5
D: -
size: -
J: TRBJ1-5

DNA: TGCGCCAGCAGCCAGGGGGACTTTCCCTACGAGCAGTACTTC
CDR3: CASSQGDFPYEQYF
V: TRBV4-1
D: -
size: -
J: TRBJ2-7

DNA: TGTGCCAGCAGCTTTACCACAACCGGGGAGCTGTTTTTT
CDR3: CASSFTTTGELFF
V: TRBV7-9
D: -
size: -
J: TRBJ2-2

DNA: TGTGCCAGCAGCGCAGGGCTTTTCAACTATGGCTACACCTTC
CDR3: CASSAGLFNYGYTF
V: TRBV7-6
D: -
size: few
J: TRBJ1-2

DNA: TGCGCCAGCAGCCAAGCAACAGCTAACACTGAAGCTTTCTTT
CDR3: CASSQATANTEAFF
V: TRBV4-1
D: -
size: few
J: TRBJ1-1

DNA: TGTGCCAGCAGCCAAGACTGGGCTAGCACAGATACGCAGTATTTT
CDR3: CASSQDWASTDTQYF
V: TRBV14
D: -
size: -
J: TRBJ2-3

DNA: TGTGCCAGCAGTCGACTAGCGGCGAACACCGGGGAGCTGTTTTTT
CDR3: CASSRLAANTGELFF
V: TRBV6-6
D: TRBD2
size: -
J: TRBJ2-2

DNA: TGTGCCAGCAGTTCAGCGGCTGATACGCAGTATTTT
CDR3: CASSSAADTQYF
V: TRBV7-6
D: -
size: -
J: TRBJ2-3

DNA: TGTGCCAGCAGACCCATAGCGGGAGTGTCTTCCTACAATGAGCAGTTCTTC
CDR3: CASRPIAGVSSYNEQFF
V: TRBV27
D: TRBD2
size: -
J: TRBJ2-1

DNA: TGTGCCACCAGCAGGAACAGGGTAGGGGAGCAGTTCTTC
CDR3: CATSRNRVGEQFF
V: TRBV15
D: -
size: -
J: TRBJ2-1

DNA: TGTGCCAGCAGCCCCCTCACTCCCGTGCGGGGGTTGACCTACGAGCAGTACTTC
CDR3: CASSPLTPVRGLTYEQYF
V: TRBV7-2
D: TRBD2
size: -
J: TRBJ2-7

DNA: TGTGCCAGCAGCTTACCCCCGACAGGGGACGAGACCCAGTACTTC
CDR3: CASSLPPTGDETQYF
V: TRBV7-8
D: TRBD1
size: -
J: TRBJ2-5

DNA: TGTGCCAGCAGCTTAGCGCCGACTAGCGGCCTCTACGAGCAGTACTTC
CDR3: CASSLAPTSGLYEQYF
V: TRBV7-9
D: TRBD2
size: -
J: TRBJ2-7

DNA: TGTGCCGGAGGGGGGACAGGGAATGAAAAACTGTTTTTT
CDR3: CAGGGTGNEKLFF
V: TRBV28
D: TRBD1
size: few
J: TRBJ1-4

DNA: TGTGCCAGCAGTATCGGGGGGATTGAGCAGTTCTTC
CDR3: CASSIGGIEQFF
V: TRBV6-5
D: TRBD2
size: -
J: TRBJ2-1

DNA: TGTGCCAGCAGACCCGGGGGAGAGACCCAGTACTTC
CDR3: CASRPGGETQYF
V: TRBV6-6
D: -
size: once
J: TRBJ2-5

DNA: TGTGCCAGCAGCCCGATGCGGGGGGCGGCCTACAATGAGCAGTTCTTC
CDR3: CASSPMRGAAYNEQFF
V: TRBV11-2
D: TRBD2
size: -
J: TRBJ2-1

DNA: TGTGCCAGCCAATCTAGCGGGAGGGCACGAAGTACCGGGGAGCTGTTTTTT
CDR3: CASQSSGRARSTGELFF
V: TRBV7-9
D: TRBD2
size: -
J: TRBJ2-2

DNA: TGCAGCGTTGTGGGCTTAGCGGGAGTGCTTAGCACAGATACGCAGTATTTT
CDR3: CSVVGLAGVLSTDTQYF
V: TRBV29-1
D: TRBD2
size: -
J: TRBJ2-3

DNA: TGTGCCAGCAGTGTAATGATAACAGGGGCCTACGAGCAGTACTTC
CDR3: CASSVMITGAYEQYF
V: TRBV6-1
D: TRBD1
size: -
J: TRBJ2-7

DNA: TGTGCCAGCAGTTTACCGGGACAGGGGTCGTACGAGCAGTACTTC
CDR3: CASSLPGQGSYEQYF
V: TRBV28
D: TRBD1
size: -
J: TRBJ2-7

DNA: TGTGCCAGCAGCCAAAGCTCCGGGACAGGGAACTATGGCTACACCTTC
CDR3: CASSQSSGTGNYGYTF
V: TRBV4-2
D: TRBD1
size: -
J: TRBJ1-2

DNA: TGCGCCAGCTTTAGCGGGGGTAGCACAGATACGCAGTATTTT
CDR3: CASFSGGSTDTQYF
V: TRBV5-1
D: TRBD2
size: -
J: TRBJ2-3

DNA: TGCAGCGCCTCTAATTACGTTGATGAGTATTTT
CDR3: CSASNYVDEYF
V: TRBV29-1
D: -
size: -
J: TRBJ2-3

DNA: TGCGCCAGCAGCCCCGGGCGTAATCTAGCGGGAGCAGAGACCCAGTACTTC
CDR3: CASSPGRNLAGAETQYF
V: TRBV4-1
D: TRBD2
size: -
J: TRBJ2-5

DNA: TGCGCCAGCAGCTTGGAGGGGGACAGGGGTATCGCTTTCTTT
CDR3: CASSLEGDRGIAFF
V: TRBV5-1
D: TRBD1
size: -
J: TRBJ1-1

DNA: TGTGCCAGCAGCTTCTCAGGGGGCGGGGGCTACACCTTC
CDR3: CASSFSGGGGYTF
V: TRBV5-6
D: TRBD1
size: -
J: TRBJ1-2

DNA: TGCGCCAGCAGCCAGGCCTTTTCCACAGATACGCAGTATTTT
CDR3: CASSQAFSTDTQYF
V: TRBV4-1
D: -
size: -
J: TRBJ2-3

DNA: TGTGCCTGGGGAACAGGGGACGAGACCCAGTACTTC
CDR3: CAWGTGDETQYF
V: TRBV30
D: TRBD1
size: -
J: TRBJ2-5

DNA: TGTGCCACCAGTGCGGGTAGCAATCAGCCCCAGCATTTT
CDR3: CATSAGSNQPQHF
V: TRBV10-3
D: -
size: -
J: TRBJ1-5

DNA: TGTGCCAGCAGCTTAGGACAGGGAAGGACCCAGCAGTACTTC
CDR3: CASSLGQGRTQQYF
V: TRBV7-2
D: TRBD1
size: -
J: TRBJ2-7